The 27 T cell receptor beta chains below all came from one sample that was sequenced in a study of T cell clones after liver transplantation. Only in-frame clones appear in the TCRdb table, and some are missing; sequencing was by immunoSEQ multiplex PCR. Of around 110,000 clones in the sample, about nine tenths were seen once. The starting material was CD4+ T cells from blood, obtained 12 months after liver transplant. Every receptor here comes from a human patient who received a liver transplant. Some T cells may be transferred from the graft donor.

The rearrangement uses TRBV6-6 and TRBJ2-7; D not certain. Trimming took 6 bases from V and 0 from J, leaving 12 bases between them. The length of the CDR3 is 14 residues. Germline-derived CDR1 and CDR2 are MNHNY and SVGAGI (reference sequence). CDR3 nucleotides: TGTGCCAGCAGCCCCGTTAGGTCCTCCTACGAGCAGTACTTC. It codes for CASSPVRSSYEQYF.

This clone was seen a single time. The rearrangement joins TRBV6-5 to TRBJ2-7; no clear D. The CDR3 has 15 residues. Between the trimmed V and J ends, which lost 2 bases and 0 bases, there was a span of 11 bases. Germline loops: CDR1 MNHEY, CDR2 SVGAGI. The CDR3 here is CASSYIRTGSYEQYF. The CDR3, as DNA: TGTGCCAGCAGTTACATCCGTACGGGCTCCTACGAGCAGTACTTC.

The chain employs TRBV28 and TRBJ2-3; TRBD2 matches 10 bases. Germline assignment: CDR1 MDHEN and CDR2 SYDVKM. CDR3 length: 19 amino acids. The ends lost 3 bases at V and 0 bases at J; junction bases unmatched: 12. CDR3: CASSFPIPGLASSTDTQYF. The CDR3 DNA is TGTGCCAGCAGTTTCCCAATTCCGGGACTAGCGTCGAGCACAGATACGCAGTATTTT.

This rearrangement joins TRBV7-2 to TRBJ2-5, with 10 bases that match TRBD2. The CDR3 is 15 amino acids. The germline CDR1 and CDR2 sequences are SGHTA and FQGNSA. Trimming at V came to 4 bases and at J to 5 bases, leaving 7 bases not matched to a gene. The CDR3 is CASSSGLADGETQYF. CDR3 nucleotides: TGTGCCAGCAGCTCAGGACTAGCGGACGGGGAGACCCAGTACTTC.

This chain links TRBV7-2 with TRBJ1-1, with D possibly TRBD1 on 6 matching bases. The germline gives CDR1 SGHTA, CDR2 FQGNSA. Deletions cut 5 bases from V and 6 bases from J, with 16 bases between. The CDR3 contains 14 residues. CDR3 DNA: TGTGCCAGCAGCCAGAGGGTCGGGGGCCCTGAAGCTTTCTTT. Translating gives CASSQRVGGPEAFF.

This chain links TRBV5-1 with TRBJ1-1; D not certain. V dropped 1 base and J dropped 0 bases, with 22 bases sitting between them. The CDR3 extends over 19 amino acids. The germline gives CDR1 SGHRS, CDR2 YFSETQ. The CDR3 loop reads CASSLSIPGGGGMNTEAFF. CDR3 sequence (DNA): TGCGCCAGCAGCTTGAGTATTCCGGGCGGTGGAGGTATGAACACTGAAGCTTTCTTT.

The chain links TRBV30 to TRBJ2-3; maybe TRBD2 (6 bases). The germline V and J ends were trimmed by 4 bases and 1 base, with 9 bases remaining between them. From germline, CDR1 is GTSNPN and CDR2 SVGIG (reference sequence). This CDR3 spans 13 amino acids. The CDR3 spells CAWTGVGTDTQYF. CDR3 bases: TGTGCCTGGACGGGAGTGGGCACAGATACGCAGTATTTT.

The chain uses TRBV2 and TRBJ2-1; TRBD2 aligns across 8 bases. Germline CDR1 SNHLY, CDR2 FYNNEI. J gave up 7 bases and V 3 bases, and 5 bases lay outside the gene matches. This CDR3 spans 14 amino acids. CDR3 DNA sequence: TGTGCCAGCAGTGACAGGACTAGCTTTAATGAGCAGTTCTTC. Its translation is CASSDRTSFNEQFF.

The genes are TRBV18 and TRBJ2-1, with no clear D. This CDR3 has 14 residues. V lost 4 bases and J 7 bases, leaving 14 bases between the germline ends. The germline gives CDR1 KGHSH, CDR2 LQKENI. The CDR3 loop is CASSRVGLANEQFF. The DNA for the CDR3 is TGTGCCAGCTCACGGGTAGGGCTCGCGAATGAGCAGTTCTTC.

V is TRBV7-6 and J is TRBJ2-7; no clear D. Germline CDR1 and CDR2: SGHVS and FNYEAQ. The CDR3 is made up of 15 amino acids. V lost 1 base and J 0 bases, leaving 10 bases between the germline ends. The CDR3 nucleotides are TGTGCCAGCAGCTTAGGGTCACCGAGCTCCTACGAGCAGTACTTC. It encodes CASSLGSPSSYEQYF.

This clone was observed a single time. The chain couples TRBV6-5 to TRBJ1-5; D is unclear. The V gene's germline CDR1 is MNHEY and CDR2 SVGAGI. V lost 2 bases and J 6 bases, leaving 8 bases between the germline ends. The CDR3 is made up of 13 amino acids. The CDR3 here is CASSYGQAQPQHF. In DNA form, the CDR3 reads TGTGCCAGCAGTTACGGGCAGGCTCAGCCCCAGCATTTT.

The V gene is TRBV6-1, the J gene TRBJ2-4; tentatively, D is TRBD1 (6 bases). Germline V CDR1 and CDR2: MNHNS, SASEGT. The CDR3 is 18 residues long. V was cut by 5 bases and J by 2 bases, with 22 bases left in between. CDR3 in amino acids: CASSKDRPGGISKNIQYF. The DNA of the CDR3 is TGTGCCAGCAGTAAAGACAGGCCTGGGGGAATTTCCAAAAACATTCAGTACTTC.

In DNA form, the CDR3 reads TGTGCCAGCAGGAGACCGAATGAAGCTTTCTTT. Amino acids: CASRRPNEAFF. The chain couples TRBV28 to TRBJ1-1, with D unresolved. The CDR3 is 11 residues long. CDR1 is MDHEN, CDR2 SYDVKM, per germline. V gave up 6 bases and J gave up 7 bases, with 9 bases separating them.

With regard to this clone: It is unclear where the CDR3 begins or ends on the DNA, so no DNA is shown, and the CDR3 is as TCRdb lists it. V gene TRBV6-6 combines with J gene TRBJ2-2; the tabulated D call, TRBD2, remains unverified against the DNA. CDR1 and CDR2 (germline): MNHNY, SVGAGI (reference sequence). The CDR3 adds up to 13 amino acids, both ends counted. This CDR3 reads CASSSSNTGELFF.

The V and J genes are TRBV2 and TRBJ2-7, with TRBD2 as a possible D gene (5 bases). Trimming stripped 1 base from V and 10 bases from J, with 14 bases between. Germline-derived CDR1 and CDR2 are SNHLY and FYNNEI. The length of the CDR3 is 13 residues. This CDR3 is CASSEVVGSEQYF. The CDR3 nucleotides read TGTGCCAGCAGTGAAGTCGTAGGGAGCGAACAGTACTTC.

The chain recombines TRBV5-4 with TRBJ2-7, with 7 nucleotides matching TRBD2. V lost 2 bases, J lost 6 bases, and 11 bases stayed unmatched. CDR1 and CDR2 from the germline V gene are SGHNT and YYREEE (reference sequence). There are 15 residues in the CDR3. The CDR3 coding sequence is TGTGCCAGCAGCTTTTTTGGGCGGGAGAGATCCGAGCAGTACTTC. It specifies CASSFFGRERSEQYF.

This chain connects TRBV5-5 to TRBJ1-5; D gene ambiguous. V lost 4 bases and J lost 8, with 13 bases in between. Germline assignment: CDR1 SGHKS and CDR2 YYEKEE (reference sequence). This CDR3 spans 13 amino acids. DNA for the CDR3: TGTGCCAGCAGCCCGCGGCAAAGGGAGCCCCAGCATTTT. It is translated as CASSPRQREPQHF.

This chain joins TRBV2 and TRBJ1-2, with 8 nucleotides matching TRBD1. This CDR3 has 13 amino acids. Trimming removed 8 bases from V and 4 bases from J; junction bases left unmatched: 6. Germline V gene sequence: CDR1 SNHLY, CDR2 FYNNEI. The CDR3 region has the DNA TGTGCCAGCGGGGTAGACAGGGGCTATGGCTACACCTTC. Translating it yields CASGVDRGYGYTF.

The V gene is TRBV28, the J gene TRBJ2-2; 12 bases match TRBD2. The V gene's germline CDR1 is MDHEN and CDR2 SYDVKM. The CDR3 extends over 16 amino acids. After removal of 1 base from V and 6 bases from J, the junction contained 3 bases not matched to a gene. CDR3 region: CASSLYASGRAGELFF. The CDR3 DNA reads TGTGCCAGCAGTTTATATGCTAGCGGGAGGGCCGGGGAGCTGTTTTTT.

V gene TRBV5-1 combines with J gene TRBJ2-2, with TRBD1 matching 12 bases. J lost 8 bases, V lost 4 bases, and 12 bases had no gene match. CDR1 and CDR2 (germline): SGHRS, YFSETQ. This CDR3 region has 17 residues. CDR3 sequence reads: CASSDGTGGLGSGELFF. For the CDR3, the DNA is TGCGCCAGCAGCGACGGGACAGGGGGCCTGGGATCAGGGGAGCTGTTTTTT.

This rearrangement joins TRBV6-5 to TRBJ2-6; 7 nucleotides align to TRBD1. The ends lost 4 bases at V and 4 bases at J; junction bases unmatched: 7. Per germline, CDR1 MNHEY and CDR2 SVGAGI. The CDR3 is made up of 16 amino acids. DNA for the CDR3: TGTGCCAGCAGTTCCCAGACAGGGAGCGGGGCCAACGTCCTGACTTTC. It encodes CASSSQTGSGANVLTF.

This rearrangement joins TRBV10-1 to TRBJ1-4, with D unresolved. CDR3 length: 13 residues. Per the germline V gene, CDR1 is WNHNN and CDR2 is SYGVQD (reference sequence). V was cut by 10 bases and J by 5 bases, with 14 bases left in between. The CDR3 region has the DNA TGCGCCAAGAGGGAGGGTTCCAATGAAAAACTGTTTTTT. Its protein product is CAKREGSNEKLFF.

The V and J genes are TRBV19 and TRBJ1-1; tentative D call: TRBD1 (5 bases). This CDR3 is 15 amino acids long. Trimming removed 7 bases from V and 3 bases from J, with 18 bases in between. Germline V gene data show CDR1 as LNHDA and CDR2 as SQIVND (reference sequence). CDR3 loop: CASTSPAKGHTEAFF. The CDR3 region has the DNA TGTGCCAGTACCTCCCCCGCGAAGGGGCACACTGAAGCTTTCTTT.

This clone has only one observation. V and J are TRBV4-2 and TRBJ2-7; 8 nucleotides agree with TRBD1. The CDR3 loop spans 13 amino acids. The germline V gene encodes CDR1 LGHNA and CDR2 YNFKEQ. J lost 0 bases, V lost 8 bases, and 3 bases had no gene match. DNA for the CDR3: TGTGCCAGCTCAACAGGGGGCTCCTACGAGCAGTACTTC. Protein product: CASSTGGSYEQYF.

The genes are TRBV5-1 and TRBJ2-7; no definite D call. Germline CDR1 SGHRS, CDR2 YFSETQ. Trimming took off 0 bases at V and 7 bases at J, with 11 bases between the two ends. The CDR3 contains 13 residues. CDR3 nucleotides: TGCGCCAGCAGCTTGGCCTCCTTGTCTGAGCAGTACTTC. It translates to CASSLASLSEQYF.

This clone is a singleton in its sample. The genes are TRBV5-1 and TRBJ1-5, with a possible D match to TRBD1 (5 bases). V was pared by 1 base and J by 0 bases, with 8 bases between. Germline V gives CDR1 SGHRS, CDR2 YFSETQ. The CDR3 contains 15 residues. This chain's CDR3 is CASSLQGDSNQPQHF. CDR3 DNA: TGCGCCAGCAGCTTGCAGGGCGATAGCAATCAGCCCCAGCATTTT.

This clone came up once. The V gene is TRBV9, the J gene TRBJ1-3, with unresolved D. From germline, CDR1 is SGDLS and CDR2 YYNGEE. The CDR3 has 15 residues. The germline V and J ends were trimmed by 3 bases and 0 bases, with 10 bases remaining between them. The CDR3 loop reads CASSAALDSGNTIYF. The CDR3 DNA follows: TGTGCCAGCAGCGCCGCCCTGGACTCTGGAAACACCATATATTTT. Full variable domain (missing parts from reference TRBV9 and TRBJ1-3): DSGVTQTPKHLITATGQRVTLRCSPRSGDLSVYWYQQSLDQGLQFLIQYYNGEERAKGNILERFSAQQFPDLHSELNLSSLELGDSALYFCASSAALDSGNTIYFGEGSWLTVV.